The rows below give T cell receptor beta chains drawn from one sample of a study of shared clonotypes between healthy human individuals. Measured with immunoSEQ multiplex PCR; TCRdb has only the in-frame clones, and not every one. The table lists roughly 1.4 million clones, around 98.5% of them singletons. Material for sequencing was naive CD4+ T cells sorted from blood. These receptors were obtained from a man younger than 45 in good health. CDR3s include the opening cysteine and the closing phenylalanine or tryptophan. Fields, in order: J gene, V gene, clone size, D gene, CDR3 DNA, CDR3 protein. A D gene is named only where the DNA matches it firmly. A clone size is listed for some rows: how often the clone was seen (once, few, many), or a class if it is expanded.

>TRBJ1-3|TRBV7-2|NA|NA
TGTGCCAGCAGCTATAACCTAGGGGGACTGACTTCTGGAAACACCATATATTTT
CASSYNLGGLTSGNTIYF
>TRBJ2-3|TRBV9|NA|NA
TGTGCCAGCAGCGTAGACGCAGATACGCAGTATTTT
CASSVDADTQYF
>TRBJ2-7|TRBV28|NA|NA
TGTGCCAGCAGTCTCCCTCGGCAGGGCGGCTACGAGCAGTACTTC
CASSLPRQGGYEQYF
>TRBJ2-5|TRBV5-4|NA|TRBD1
TGTGCCAGCAGCGTCACTCAGGGGGCTGGCGAGACCCAGTACTTC
CASSVTQGAGETQYF
>TRBJ1-3|TRBV10-3|NA|NA
TGTGCCATCAGTGAGTCGAGGGGAGGGAACACCATATATTTT
CAISESRGGNTIYF
>TRBJ2-7|TRBV5-4|NA|NA
TGTGCCAGCAGCTTGGCTGGGGGACCCGGTACCTACGAGCAGTACTTC
CASSLAGGPGTYEQYF
>TRBJ2-3|TRBV5-5|NA|NA
TGTGCCAGCAGCTTCCTGGGGATATTGGGAGCGGGCACAGATACGCAGTATTTT
CASSFLGILGAGTDTQYF
>TRBJ2-2|TRBV14|once|TRBD2
TGTGCCAGCAGCCAGACCAGGGGCGGGAGGAGCCCCGGGGAGCTGTTTTTT
CASSQTRGGRSPGELFF
>TRBJ2-3|TRBV15|NA|NA
TGTGCCACCAGCAGAGAGGGGGCAGATACGCAGTATTTT
CATSREGADTQYF
>TRBJ1-4|TRBV2|NA|NA
TGTGCCAGCAGTCAGCGGATCGGGGAAAAACTGTTTTTT
CASSQRIGEKLFF
>TRBJ2-1|TRBV10-2|NA|NA
TGCGCCAGCAGGAGGTTAGCGGAGGAAGACAATGAGCAGTTCTTC
CASRRLAEEDNEQFF
>TRBJ2-3|TRBV18|NA|NA
TGTGCCAGCTCACCACCCGCCCTTTTGGATACGCAGTATTTT
CASSPPALLDTQYF
>TRBJ2-3|TRBV4-1|NA|NA
TGCGCCAGCACCCACCAGGGCCGCACAGATACGCAGTATTTT
CASTHQGRTDTQYF
>TRBJ1-5|TRBV2|NA|NA
TGTGCCAGCAGTGAAATCGGGCCAGCAAATCAGCCCCAGCATTTT
CASSEIGPANQPQHF
>TRBJ1-1|TRBV9|once|TRBD1
TGTGCCAGCAGCGCCGGACAGGGGACGCCGAACACTGAAGCTTTCTTT
CASSAGQGTPNTEAFF
>TRBJ2-7|TRBV7-2|NA|NA
TGTGCCAGCAGCTTAGGGGACTCCGCCTACGAGCAGTACTTC
CASSLGDSAYEQYF
>TRBJ2-2|TRBV18|NA|NA
TGTGCCAGCTCACCACAGGGTAACACCGGGGAGCTGTTTTTT
CASSPQGNTGELFF
>TRBJ2-5|TRBV18|NA|NA
TGTGCCAGCTCGAGCCAAGAGACCCAGTACTTC
CASSSQETQYF
>TRBJ2-5|TRBV5-1|NA|NA
TGCGCCAGCAGCTTGGTTGAGGGAAGGGAGACCCAGTACTTC
CASSLVEGRETQYF
>TRBJ1-2|TRBV6-5|NA|TRBD1
TGTGCCAGCAGTTACGACAGGGCAAGCTATGGCTACACCTTC
CASSYDRASYGYTF
>TRBJ2-1|TRBV7-5|NA|NA
TGTGCCAGAAGCTTAGGGCTAGCGGGAGGGGTAGGTGGTGAGCAGTTCTTC
CARSLGLAGGVGGEQFF
>TRBJ2-1|TRBV6-5|NA|NA
TGTGCCAGCAGTCTAAGCGGAGCCTCCTACAATGAGCAGTTCTTC
CASSLSGASYNEQFF
>TRBJ2-3|TRBV7-2|NA|TRBD2
TGTGCCAGCAGCTTACTAGCGGCTAGCACAGATACGCAGTATTTT
CASSLLAASTDTQYF
>TRBJ1-2|TRBV30|NA|NA
TGTGCCTGGAGTGGCCTGTTGAAAGCTAACTATGGCTACACCTTC
CAWSGLLKANYGYTF
>TRBJ2-5|TRBV28|NA|TRBD1
TGTGCCAGCAGCAGGGGGAATGGGGAGACCCAGTACTTC
CASSRGNGETQYF
>TRBJ2-1|TRBV7-3|NA|TRBD2
TGTGCCAGCAGCTTAAGTAGCGGGAGCTTTAATGAGCAGTTCTTC
CASSLSSGSFNEQFF
>TRBJ2-7|TRBV4-1|NA|NA
TGCGCCAGCAGCTCTCCGTTCCGGGAGAAGGGCGAGCAGTACTTC
CASSSPFREKGEQYF
>TRBJ1-1|TRBV13|NA|NA
TGTGCCAGCAGCTTAAGAAGGGTGGAGACTGAAGCTTTCTTT
CASSLRRVETEAFF
>TRBJ1-2|TRBV25-1|NA|NA
TGTGCCAGCAGTGAGAGGGGAGCGCTGTGGGGCTACACCTTC
CASSERGALWGYTF
>TRBJ2-7|TRBV5-1|NA|TRBD2
TGCGCCAGCAGCCCCGGACTAGCGATCTACGAGCAGTACTTC
CASSPGLAIYEQYF
>TRBJ2-7|TRBV5-8|once|NA
TGTGCCAGCAGCTTGGGAGGACCCTACGAGCAGTACTTC
CASSLGGPYEQYF
>TRBJ2-7|TRBV19|NA|TRBD1
TGTGCCAGTAGTATCTCCGGGACAGGAACCTACGAGCAGTACTTC
CASSISGTGTYEQYF
>TRBJ2-3|TRBV5-4|NA|NA
TGTGCCAGCAGCGGTGAGGGACTGCCATCCGGGGTGGCAGATACGCAGTATTTT
CASSGEGLPSGVADTQYF
>TRBJ1-1|TRBV19|NA|NA
TGTGCCAGTAGTATGTCCGTTACCGGGCGGCTGAACACTGAAGCTTTCTTT
CASSMSVTGRLNTEAFF
>TRBJ2-1|TRBV7-6|NA|NA
TGTGCCAGCAGCTCCCGGCGGACTGAGTCCTACAATGAGCAGTTCTTC
CASSSRRTESYNEQFF
>TRBJ2-1|TRBV20-1|NA|NA
TGCAGTGGTACCGACAATGAGCAGTTCTTC
CSGTDNEQFF
>TRBJ2-2|TRBV18|once|TRBD1
TGTGCCAGCTCACTCGGGACAGGGAACACCGGGGAGCTGTTTTTT
CASSLGTGNTGELFF
>TRBJ2-1|TRBV27|NA|TRBD2
TGTGCCAGCAATGACGGGACTAGCCCCTACAATGAGCAGTTCTTC
CASNDGTSPYNEQFF
>TRBJ2-3|TRBV27|NA|NA
TGTGCCAGCGCTCGAATAGGGGAGGCTAGCACAGATACGCAGTATTTT
CASARIGEASTDTQYF
>TRBJ2-3|TRBV29-1|NA|NA
TGCAGCGTTGGTGGGGGCACAGATACGCAGTATTTT
CSVGGGTDTQYF
>TRBJ1-4|TRBV5-4|NA|NA
TGTGCCAGCAGCTATGGGGCTGCAACTAATGAAAAACTGTTTTTT
CASSYGAATNEKLFF
>TRBJ2-2|TRBV5-1|NA|TRBD1
TGCGCCAGCAGCTTGGAGACAGGGACCTTCAGGGAGCTGTTTTTT
CASSLETGTFRELFF
>TRBJ1-1|TRBV10-3|NA|TRBD1
TGTGCCATCAGTAGGACAGGGGAAATGAACACTGAAGCTTTCTTT
CAISRTGEMNTEAFF
>TRBJ2-7|TRBV15|NA|TRBD2
TGTGCCACCAGCAGAAACTCGGGACTAGACTCCTACGAGCAGTACTTC
CATSRNSGLDSYEQYF
>TRBJ2-5|TRBV5-1|NA|NA
TGCGCCAGCAGCCCGCTCGGACACCAAAGTCGGGTAGGGCGGTACCAAGAGACCCAGTACTTC
CASSPLGHQSRVGRYQETQYF
>TRBJ2-7|TRBV13|NA|TRBD2
TGTGCCAGTTCGACTAGCGGGAGGCTAGGGGAGCAGTACTTC
CASSTSGRLGEQYF
>TRBJ1-2|TRBV2|NA|NA
TGTGCCAGCACAGGGGACGGCTTAAACTATGGCTACACCTTC
CASTGDGLNYGYTF